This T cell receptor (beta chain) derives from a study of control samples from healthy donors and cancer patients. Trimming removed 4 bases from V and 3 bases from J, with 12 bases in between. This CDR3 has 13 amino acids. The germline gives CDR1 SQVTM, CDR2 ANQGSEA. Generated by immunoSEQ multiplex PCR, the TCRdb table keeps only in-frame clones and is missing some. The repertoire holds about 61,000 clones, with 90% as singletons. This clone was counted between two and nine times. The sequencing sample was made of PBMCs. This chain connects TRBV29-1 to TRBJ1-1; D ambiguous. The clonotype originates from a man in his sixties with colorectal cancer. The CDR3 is CSVVAGWDTEAFF. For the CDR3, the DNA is TGCAGCGTTGTAGCGGGTTGGGACACTGAAGCTTTCTTT.